These T cell receptor beta chains were read from a single sample in a study of blood T cell repertoires in COVID-19. TCRdb's copy holds only in-frame clones and misses some; the assay was immunoSEQ multiplex PCR. The sample shows tens of thousands of clones, roughly 80% of them seen only once. Sequencing was done on a sample of peripheral blood. Source of these receptors: a man in his 70s with acute or convalescent COVID-19. Each CDR3 is given with its conserved first and last residue. A D gene is named only where the DNA matches it firmly.

d_gene: -
v_gene: TRBV2
j_gene: TRBJ1-1
CDR3nt: TGTGCCAGCAGTGCCGTATCAGGGTACACTGAAGCTTTCTTT
CDR3aa: CASSAVSGYTEAFF

d_gene: -
v_gene: TRBV7-2
j_gene: TRBJ2-7
CDR3nt: TGTGCCAGCAGCTTAGACAAGCCGACAAACTCCTACGAGCAGTACTTC
CDR3aa: CASSLDKPTNSYEQYF

d_gene: -
v_gene: TRBV2
j_gene: TRBJ1-4
CDR3nt: TGTGCCAGCAGCGTTGACTGGCAAAAACTGTTTTTT
CDR3aa: CASSVDWQKLFF

d_gene: -
v_gene: TRBV30
j_gene: TRBJ1-1
CDR3nt: TGTGCCTGTCATACTCCGTGGCGAGAGGACACTGAAGCTTTCTTT
CDR3aa: CACHTPWREDTEAFF

d_gene: -
v_gene: TRBV28
j_gene: TRBJ1-6
CDR3nt: TGTGCCAGCAGTTTGGGGGGGCGCGGTTCACCCCTCCACTTT
CDR3aa: CASSLGGRGSPLHF

d_gene: -
v_gene: TRBV9
j_gene: TRBJ2-5
CDR3nt: TGTGCCAGCAGCGTAGGAACGGTTCCAGAGACCCAGTACTTC
CDR3aa: CASSVGTVPETQYF

d_gene: -
v_gene: TRBV11-2
j_gene: TRBJ2-7
CDR3nt: TGTGCCAGCAGCTTAGTGGGCATTTTGCACGAGCAGTACTTC
CDR3aa: CASSLVGILHEQYF

d_gene: -
v_gene: TRBV19
j_gene: TRBJ1-5
CDR3nt: TGTGCCAGTAGTATAGACAGGGATCAGCCCCAGCATTTT
CDR3aa: CASSIDRDQPQHF

d_gene: TRBD1
v_gene: TRBV6-5
j_gene: TRBJ1-6
CDR3nt: TGTGCCAGCAGTTACTCGCACAGGGGCAATTCACCCCTCCACTTT
CDR3aa: CASSYSHRGNSPLHF

d_gene: -
v_gene: TRBV7-7
j_gene: TRBJ1-6
CDR3nt: TGTGCCAGCAGCTTAGAGCAGGGGAAGGATTATAATTCACCCCTCCACTTT
CDR3aa: CASSLEQGKDYNSPLHF

d_gene: -
v_gene: TRBV19
j_gene: TRBJ1-2
CDR3nt: TGTGCCAGTAGTAGAGACAGGAAGTATGGCTACACCTTC
CDR3aa: CASSRDRKYGYTF

d_gene: TRBD1
v_gene: TRBV14
j_gene: TRBJ2-5
CDR3nt: TGTGCCAGCAGCCGAGACAGGGGGCGGGAGGAGACCCAGTACTTC
CDR3aa: CASSRDRGREETQYF

d_gene: -
v_gene: TRBV5-8
j_gene: TRBJ1-6
CDR3nt: TGTGCCAGCAGCTTTAGGACAGTTCAAAATTCACCCCTCCACTTT
CDR3aa: CASSFRTVQNSPLHF

d_gene: -
v_gene: TRBV6-5
j_gene: TRBJ1-1
CDR3nt: TGTGCCAGCAGTTATTACGCAGTCTACACTGAAGCTTTCTTT
CDR3aa: CASSYYAVYTEAFF

d_gene: TRBD2
v_gene: TRBV7-9
j_gene: TRBJ2-5
CDR3nt: TGTGCCAGCAGCTTGGGGGTAGCGGGACAAGAGACCCAGTACTTC
CDR3aa: CASSLGVAGQETQYF

d_gene: -
v_gene: TRBV18
j_gene: TRBJ1-1
CDR3nt: TGTGCCAGCTCGGGGGGGCCCACTGAAGCTTTCTTT
CDR3aa: CASSGGPTEAFF